One sample yielded the 14 T cell receptor beta chains listed below, sequenced in a study of beta chain features in type 1 diabetes. The sequenced template was cDNA made from the entire isolated RNA. Produced via immunoSEQ multiplex PCR; TCRdb's table is partial and in-frame only. Among around 180,000 clones listed, less than 15% were seen once. Sequenced material: central memory CD4+ T cells from blood. Receptors were obtained from a woman between 18 and 29 years old in good health.

This clone was counted between two and nine times. The rearrangement joins TRBV5-1 to TRBJ2-3; the match to TRBD2 covers 7 bases. CDR1 SGHRS and CDR2 YFSETQ come from the germline V gene. The CDR3 extends over 14 amino acids. The J segment lost 4 bases and the V segment lost 3 bases, leaving 5 bases of the junction unmatched. This CDR3 reads CASSSGTTADTQYF. The DNA of the CDR3 is TGCGCCAGCAGCTCCGGGACTACGGCAGATACGCAGTATTTT.

The chain combines TRBV5-1 with TRBJ2-3, with TRBD1 identical over 9 bases. The germline V gene has CDR1 SGHRS and CDR2 YFSETQ. This CDR3 is 14 amino acids long. The V gene end was trimmed by 5 bases and the J gene end by 4 bases; junction bases not matched to a gene: 5. This chain's CDR3 is CASRKGTGSDTQYF. In nucleotides, the CDR3 is TGCGCCAGCAGAAAAGGGACAGGGTCAGATACGCAGTATTTT.

This clone appeared many times. The V call is TRBV29-1, the J call TRBJ1-5; D may be TRBD1 (6 bases). CDR1 is SQVTM and CDR2 is ANQGSEA in the germline V gene. V was cut by 0 bases and J by 6 bases, with 9 bases left in between. This CDR3 region has 13 residues. CDR3 in amino acids: CSVEEGQGQPQHF. CDR3 DNA: TGCAGCGTTGAAGAGGGACAAGGTCAGCCCCAGCATTTT.

The chain employs TRBV28 and TRBJ1-1; a weak D match, TRBD1 (6 bases). The germline CDR1 and CDR2 sequences are MDHEN and SYDVKM. CDR3 size: 14 residues. Trimming took 5 bases from V and 5 from J, leaving 15 bases between them. CDR3: CASSAPGARTEAFF. DNA of the CDR3: TGTGCCAGCAGTGCACCAGGGGCGAGAACTGAAGCTTTCTTT.

The chain carries TRBV9 and TRBJ2-1, with 10 bases lining up with TRBD1. Germline V gene sequence: CDR1 SGDLS, CDR2 YYNGEE. With V trimmed by 0 bases and J by 2 bases, 5 bases remained unmatched. The CDR3 covers 17 residues. In DNA form, the CDR3 reads TGTGCCAGCAGCGTAGTAACGGGGACAGGGGCCTACAATGAGCAGTTCTTC. It codes for CASSVVTGTGAYNEQFF.

The rearrangement uses TRBV7-2 and TRBJ2-1; 12 nucleotides align to TRBD2. This CDR3 is built from 15 residues. V was pared by 6 bases and J by 6 bases, with 6 bases of the junction left unmatched. Germline V CDR1 and CDR2: SGHTA, FQGNSA. This CDR3 is CASRQLAGGINEQFF. Written as DNA, the CDR3 is TGTGCCAGCAGACAACTAGCGGGAGGAATCAATGAGCAGTTCTTC. Filled out from reference TRBV7-2 and TRBJ2-1, the complete variable domain reads GAGVSQSPSNKVTEKGKDVELRCDPISGHTALYWYRQSLGQGLEFLIYFQGNSAPDKSGLPSDRFSAERTGGSVSTLTIQRTQQEDSAVYLCASRQLAGGINEQFFGPGTRLTVL.

The chain couples TRBV9 to TRBJ2-3; TRBD2 matches 7 bases. Germline CDR1 and CDR2: SGDLS and YYNGEE. The CDR3 has 15 residues. Germline trimming cut 1 base from V and 2 bases from J; bases unmatched to any gene: 4. The CDR3 DNA is TGTGCCAGCAGCGTATTGGGGGGGTCCACAGATACGCAGTATTTT. The encoded protein is CASSVLGGSTDTQYF.

J is TRBJ2-7 and V is TRBV21-1; TRBD2 is taken as the D call from the table, unchecked against the DNA. TRBV21-1 is shown as a pseudogene. This CDR3 contains 13 residues. For the CDR3, the DNA is TGTGCCAATGGGGCGGGAAGGTCCTACGAGCAGTACTTC. Translation: CANGAGRSYEQYF.

The chain recombines TRBV28 with TRBJ1-1; D remains unclear. Trimming stripped 2 bases from V and 5 bases from J, with 15 bases between. Germline lookup yields CDR1 MDHEN and CDR2 SYDVKM. The CDR3 runs 15 residues. CDR3 protein: CASSLGSTSGTEAFF. The CDR3 DNA reads as TGTGCCAGCAGTTTAGGTAGTACGTCGGGGACTGAAGCTTTCTTT. The full variable domain, in which reference TRBV28 and TRBJ1-1 provide the parts outside the CDR3, is DVKVTQSSRYLVKRTGEKVFLECVQDMDHENMFWYRQDPGLGLRLIYFSYDVKMKEKGDIPEGYSVSREKKERFSLILESASTNQTSMYLCASSLGSTSGTEAFFGQGTRLTVV.

This clone showed up just a few times. The chain links TRBV4-2 to TRBJ1-2; possible D gene TRBD1, 6 bases. This CDR3 region has 15 residues. CDR1 and CDR2 from the germline V gene are LGHNA and YNFKEQ. V lost 3 bases to trimming and J lost 0 bases, with 11 bases between them. CDR3 in amino acids: CASSQGTQSNYGYTF. CDR3 sequence (DNA): TGTGCCAGCAGCCAGGGGACACAATCTAACTATGGCTACACCTTC.

J is TRBJ2-4 and V is TRBV6-5; 11 bases align to TRBD2. The junction had 10 bases not matched to a gene; V was cut back by 5 bases and J by 10 bases. CDR1 MNHEY and CDR2 SVGAGI come from the germline V gene. The CDR3 length is 15 residues. The CDR3 coding sequence is TGTGCCAGCAGTACCTCCACTCTAGCGGGAGGTATTCAGTACTTC. Its translation: CASSTSTLAGGIQYF.

The chain links TRBV29-1 to TRBJ2-7; TRBD2 matches at 14 bases. Germline values: CDR1 SQVTM, CDR2 ANQGSEA. V lost 7 bases, J lost 4 bases, and 9 bases stayed unmatched. The CDR3 totals 15 residues. The CDR3 DNA reads as TGCAGCGGGGGAGGTGGACTAGCGGGAGGTTACGAGCAGTACTTC. Its protein is CSGGGGLAGGYEQYF.

Here the CDR3 reads CAWSVWRGRGTEAFF. The CDR3 DNA follows: TGTGCCTGGAGTGTCTGGAGGGGCCGAGGGACTGAAGCTTTCTTT. This chain connects TRBV30 to TRBJ1-1; D perhaps matches TRBD1 (5 bases). The CDR3 extends over 15 amino acids. V lost 0 bases and J lost 5, with 16 bases in between. Per the germline V gene, CDR1 is GTSNPN and CDR2 is SVGIG (reference sequence).

The chain uses TRBV25-1 and TRBJ2-3; TRBD2 agrees at 13 bases. Unmatched junction bases numbered 9, after V lost 6 bases and J lost 6 bases. The CDR3 has 16 amino acids. Germline V lookup: CDR1 MGHDK, CDR2 SYGVNS. The chain's CDR3 is CASSSGTSGMRDTQYF. The DNA of the CDR3 is TGTGCCAGCAGCTCCGGGACTAGCGGGATGAGGGATACGCAGTATTTT.